The present T cell receptor (beta chain) was sequenced within a study of regulatory T cells in long-lasting Graves disease. General study points: Preferential use of TRBV28, TRBJ1-2 and TRBJ2-5 was seen in persistent disease.

Details on this clonotype: What it binds is not known. A much larger clone differs by one base, so this may be a read error.

Germline trimming cut 7 bases from V and 5 bases from J; bases unmatched to any gene: 11. CDR3 length: 14 residues. Germline V lookup: CDR1 PRHDT, CDR2 FYEKMQ (reference sequence). Assembly of TCR beta libraries relied on iRepertoire HTBI primers together with Arm-PCR of CDR3 regions. TCRdb reprocessed the multiplex PCR reads with MiXCR, giving one entry per CDR3 protein. The table records about 540,000 distinct CDR3 sequences, 13% of them present only once. The time point denotes: newly diagnosed GD, antithyroid drugs for less than 3 months. PBMC-extracted RNA yielded the TCR library. The data were also submitted as part of a second study, on T cells in Graves' hyperthyroidism and ophthalmopathy. That report notes: Participants, patients aged 18 to 65, had newly diagnosed hyperthyroidism with a duration under 2 months. Uncontrolled infection, other autoimmune disease, pregnancy or lactation excluded patients. The study used the HTBI primer set for a first-round RT-PCR of the TCR CDR3.

This chain connects TRBV13 to TRBJ2-7, with TRBD1 matching 7 bases. The sequenced sample was peripheral blood mononuclear cells (PBMCs), obtained at new diagnosis, from a patient treated with antithyroid drugs. The clonotype originates from a man aged 30-40 years with Graves disease. DNA of the CDR3: TGTGCCAGCAACACAGGGGCGCTGAACCACGAGCAGTACTTC. Translated: CASNTGALNHEQYF.